The rows below give T cell receptor beta chains drawn from one sample of a study of cytomegalovirus exposure and HLA in healthy donors. Using immunoSEQ multiplex PCR, the repertoire was profiled, and TCRdb retains in-frame clones only, with some absent. The sample table sets out fewer than 70,000 clones. The specimen was PBMCs. The receptors come from a young woman in good health and CMV-seronegative. The CDR3 runs from the conserved cysteine through the conserved F or W. The order of the fields is D gene, V gene, J gene, CDR3 DNA, CDR3 protein. A D gene is named only where the DNA matches it firmly.

>NA|TRBV2|TRBJ2-7
TGTGCCAGCAGTGAAGCGGCTTCATCCGAGCAGTACTTC
CASSEAASSEQYF
>NA|TRBV7-9|TRBJ1-1
TGTGCCAGCAGCTTAACGGCGCAGGGTGAAGCTTTCTTT
CASSLTAQGEAFF
>NA|TRBV4-1|TRBJ2-7
TGCGCCAGCCGTGGAGGGGGGGAGTCCGAGCAGTACTTC
CASRGGGESEQYF
>NA|TRBV29-1|TRBJ2-5
TGCAGCGTTCCAGGACTGAACGAAGAGACCCAGTACTTC
CSVPGLNEETQYF
>TRBD1|TRBV5-4|TRBJ2-7
TGTGCCAGCAGCTTGGACCCGGGACAGCCCTACGAGCAGTACTTC
CASSLDPGQPYEQYF
>TRBD1|TRBV25-1|TRBJ2-2
TGTGCCAGCAGTGGACAGGGACCGAACACCGGGGAGCTGTTTTTT
CASSGQGPNTGELFF
>NA|TRBV6-5|TRBJ1-1
TGTGCCAGCAGAGGGGGGGCGGAAGCTTTCTTT
CASRGGAEAFF
>TRBD1|TRBV7-6|TRBJ2-3
TGTGCCAGCAGCCAGAGACAGGGGGCGCAGGATACGCAGTATTTT
CASSQRQGAQDTQYF
>TRBD2|TRBV28|TRBJ2-3
TGTGGCAGCGGGGGGGCCGAAGATACGCAGTATTTT
CGSGGAEDTQYF
>NA|TRBV16|TRBJ2-3
TGTGCCAGCACCCCGGGGCAAGGCGAGGGGGAAGCAGATACGCAGTATTTT
CASTPGQGEGEADTQYF
>NA|TRBV19|TRBJ2-6
TGTGCCAGTAGCGTTCAGGGAACCGGGGCCAACGTCCTGACTTTC
CASSVQGTGANVLTF
>TRBD1|TRBV5-1|TRBJ2-4
TGCGCCAGCAGCTCGACAGGGGGAGCCAAAAACATTCAGTACTTC
CASSSTGGAKNIQYF
>NA|TRBV5-1|TRBJ1-4
TGCGCCAGCAGCTCGACAGGATACGAGGAAAAACTGTTTTTT
CASSSTGYEEKLFF
>NA|TRBV13|TRBJ2-1
TGTGCCAGCAGCTTAGATGGCAGGGCAAGGAGCAATGAGCAGTTCTTC
CASSLDGRARSNEQFF
>NA|TRBV30|TRBJ2-3
TGTGCCTGGAAGGTACCGACACTCACAGATACGCAGTATTTT
CAWKVPTLTDTQYF
>NA|TRBV2|TRBJ1-5
TGTGCCAGCAGTGCTGGGATGACAGGCCATAGCAATCAGCCCCAGCATTTT
CASSAGMTGHSNQPQHF
>NA|TRBV30|TRBJ2-7
TGTGCCTGGAGTGCTGTAGCCTACGAGCAGTACTTC
CAWSAVAYEQYF
>TRBD1|TRBV29-1|TRBJ1-1
TGCAGCACTAAACCGGGGACAGGCGAAGCTTTCTTT
CSTKPGTGEAFF
>NA|TRBV29-1|TRBJ2-1
TGCAGCGGCCTTGGGGGGACGGGATCCTACAATGAGCAGTTCTTC
CSGLGGTGSYNEQFF
>NA|TRBV6-5|TRBJ1-1
TGTGCCAGCCAAACCCAGGACACTGAAGCTTTCTTT
CASQTQDTEAFF
>TRBD1|TRBV28|TRBJ2-5
TGTGCCAGCAGTACATGGACAGGGCTGGGAGAGACCCAGTACTTC
CASSTWTGLGETQYF
>NA|TRBV19|TRBJ2-7
TGTGCCACTACCCAGGGGTCCTCTTCCTACGAGCAGTACTTC
CATTQGSSSYEQYF
>NA|TRBV30|TRBJ2-7
TGTGCCTGGGAGACTGGCTCCTCCTTCTACGAGCAGTACTTC
CAWETGSSFYEQYF
>TRBD1|TRBV6-6|TRBJ1-2
TGTGCCAGCAGTTACTCGATGACGGGACAGTCCTCTTTCGACACCTTC
CASSYSMTGQSSFDTF
>TRBD1|TRBV5-1|TRBJ2-7
TGCGCCAGCAGCTTGGTAGGGACAGGGGGATACGAGCAGTACTTC
CASSLVGTGGYEQYF
>TRBD2|TRBV5-6|TRBJ2-7
TGTGCCAGCAGCGGAGGGACTAGCGGCCACTACGAGCAGTACTTC
CASSGGTSGHYEQYF
>TRBD1|TRBV6-5|TRBJ1-5
TGTGCCAGCAGCTCGACAGGGCTATCCAATCAGCCCCAGCATTTT
CASSSTGLSNQPQHF
>NA|TRBV7-8|TRBJ2-7
TGTGCCAGCAGCCCCAGTTACGAGCAGTACTTC
CASSPSYEQYF
>NA|TRBV19|TRBJ2-1
TGTGCCAGTAGTATTCAGACACCCGACAATGAGCAGTTCTTC
CASSIQTPDNEQFF
>NA|TRBV18|TRBJ1-5
TGTGCCAGCGCCCCAAACTCGGGAGTAACTGATCAGCCCCAGCATTTT
CASAPNSGVTDQPQHF
>NA|TRBV6-1|TRBJ2-5
TGTGCCAGCAGTGACCGACTAGGTGGGGGAGAGACCCAGTACTTC
CASSDRLGGGETQYF
>NA|TRBV28|TRBJ1-1
TGTGCCAGCAGTTTATCAGGGAACACTGAAGCTTTCTTT
CASSLSGNTEAFF
>NA|TRBV6-1|TRBJ1-4
TGTGCCAGCAGGTTAGAAAGGGGTGGTGAAAAACTGTTTTTT
CASRLERGGEKLFF
>TRBD1|TRBV19|TRBJ2-7
TGTGCCACCTCCAGGGGGCTCGTGTTGAGCTCCTACGAGCAGTACTTC
CATSRGLVLSSYEQYF
>NA|TRBV25-1|TRBJ1-1
TGTGCCAGCAGCCCCCCCCTTAACAGCACTGAAGCTTTCTTT
CASSPPLNSTEAFF
>NA|TRBV15|TRBJ1-2
TGTGCCACCAGCAGAGAAGGGTTGGGGCAGTTTGACTACACCTTC
CATSREGLGQFDYTF
>TRBD1|TRBV9|TRBJ1-2
TGTGCCAGCAGCGGTCGGGACAGGCCAAACTATGGCTACACCTTC
CASSGRDRPNYGYTF
>NA|TRBV5-1|TRBJ2-1
TGCGCCAGCAGCTTATCCGGGACATCCGACAATGAGCAGTTCTTC
CASSLSGTSDNEQFF
>TRBD1|TRBV9|TRBJ1-1
TGTGCCAGCAGCGGAGGGACAGGGCACACTGAAGCTTTCTTT
CASSGGTGHTEAFF
>TRBD1|TRBV7-3|TRBJ1-2
TGTGCCAGCAGCTTGGGACAGGGGGCAGGTGGCTACACCTTC
CASSLGQGAGGYTF
>NA|TRBV5-5|TRBJ1-6
TGTGCCAGCAGCTTGCTTCAGCGCGGAGATTCACCCCTCCACTTT
CASSLLQRGDSPLHF
>NA|TRBV6-6|TRBJ2-2
TGTGCCAGCAGTTTAACCGGGGAGCTGTTTTTT
CASSLTGELFF
>NA|TRBV30|TRBJ1-1
TGTGCCTGGGACAGGACGAACACTGAAGCTTTCTTT
CAWDRTNTEAFF
>NA|TRBV2|TRBJ1-1
TGTGCCAGCAGTGAAGAGAATCAGAATCTTGCTTTCTTT
CASSEENQNLAFF
>TRBD1|TRBV19|TRBJ1-4
TGTGCCAGTAGTATAGGGGCAGGGCCAGGGGGCGAAAAACTGTTTTTT
CASSIGAGPGGEKLFF
>NA|TRBV18|TRBJ1-2
TGTGCCAGCTCACCACAGGAACTAGCCTATGGCTACACCTTC
CASSPQELAYGYTF
>TRBD1|TRBV7-9|TRBJ2-5
TGTGCCAGCAGCGTACGCCCCTCGGGACAGGTCCAAGAGACCCAGTACTTC
CASSVRPSGQVQETQYF
>TRBD2|TRBV4-2|TRBJ2-1
TGTGCCAGCAGCCAAGGGTTCGAGGGACTAGCGGAGCAGTTCTTC
CASSQGFEGLAEQFF
>NA|TRBV19|TRBJ2-1
TGTGCCAGTAGGGGGGCCTCTCACTCCTACAATGAGCAGTTCTTC
CASRGASHSYNEQFF
>TRBD1|TRBV18|TRBJ1-5
TGTGCCAGCTCACCCGTTACCGGGACAGGGGTCCGCAATCAGCCCCAGCATTTT
CASSPVTGTGVRNQPQHF
>NA|TRBV5-4|TRBJ2-3
TGTGCCAGCAGCCTGAGCACAGATACGCAGTATTTT
CASSLSTDTQYF
>TRBD1|TRBV29-1|TRBJ1-3
TGCAGCGTTGAGGGGGACCGGGACAGGAGTAACACCATATATTTT
CSVEGDRDRSNTIYF
>NA|TRBV13|TRBJ2-7
TGTGCCAGCAGCTTAGGCAAGGGGCTGGTAAACGAGCAGTACTTC
CASSLGKGLVNEQYF
>NA|TRBV18|TRBJ1-1
TGTGCCAGCTCACCACGCAGGGTATCGGAAGCTTTCTTT
CASSPRRVSEAFF